This TCR beta chain was obtained from a study of T cells in Graves' hyperthyroidism and ophthalmopathy (dated by TCRdb to about 2019). In terms of the full investigation: Peripheral blood samples were taken at the time of initial diagnosis, prior to any treatment. To identify TCR V-J signatures that set the groups apart, the researchers used a discovery cohort of about a hundred patients, made up of roughly 45 with Graves' ophthalmopathy and 57 with stable Graves' hyperthyroidism. Prospective prediction of ophthalmopathy was tested in an independent validation cohort consisting of under 20 hyperthyroidism patients and approximately 16 patients who later progressed to ophthalmopathy. The roughly 100 discovery patients were randomly split 7:3 into training and test sets. Thyroid tissue and blood T-cell repertoires from more than five Graves' hyperthyroidism patients were also compared in the study. Once sampling was done, hyperthyroidism patients were given methimazole at a starting dose of 30 mg daily, whereas ophthalmopathy patients were given high-dose intravenous methylprednisolone. According to the paper, TCR Vbeta CDR3 sequencing was carried out on 135 peripheral blood samples, which came from over 40 ophthalmopathy, roughly 75 hyperthyroidism and roughly 17 progressor patients.

Comments on this clonotype: Its antigen is not yet known. The record has no base qualities; no much larger clone is one base away.

TCR beta CDR3 regions were amplified from RNA transcripts. A first-round RT-PCR of the TCR CDR3 used the HTBI primer set with the Qiagen OneStep RT-PCR kit. Libraries were constructed in a second round of multiplex PCR, after which size selection and purification were carried out. Paired-end sequencing of the libraries was performed with 100 bp reads on an Illumina HiSeq2000. Regarding the original processing steps: SOAPnuke was used to process the raw data, with reads discarded if the reads contained adapters or uncalled bases, had a mean Phred below 15, or lacked an exact constant-primer or identifier match. COPE v1.2.5 was used to merge the high-quality paired reads, and each unique nucleotide sequence was defined as a clonotype. MiTCR v1.1 was used to align clonotypes to the IMGT TRBV, TRBD and TRBJ reference segments. The analysis was restricted to V-J combinations with a frequency above 0.0001, which together covered 99% to 99.2% of the repertoires. A TCS score was defined as the ratio between F50 (clonal expansion) and ExV (chaos), using BLOSUM62-based TCRdist between CDR3 peptides within each V-J. Welch's t-statistics and random forest reduced around 510 V-J features to 13, which were used in a naive Bayes classifier (R e1071). Through fastp at Q25 and MiXCR, TCRdb rebuilt clones from the public reads, retaining in-frame beta chains. For every CDR3 protein sequence, its rows merge into one entry that carries the most common genes and DNA. The authors' filters were not applied to this entry. The sample table contains about 600,000 distinct CDR3 sequences; only one count was recorded for 13% to 15% of them. 7% to 9% of the sample comes from the top ten.

Ophthalmopathy patients had moderately to severely active disease, Clinical Activity Score of at least 3, NOSPECS grade of at least 4, and duration under 3 months. Any patient with an uncontrolled infection, another autoimmune disease, pregnancy or lactation was excluded. Diagnoses relied on clinical symptoms, serum thyroxine and TRAb, thyroid ultrasound and orbital computed tomography. Ficoll-Paque density gradient centrifugation was used to isolate PBMCs from approximately 10 ml of fresh peripheral blood. Total RNA was extracted with Trizol reagent, and quality was checked on an Agilent 2100 Bioanalyzer. Reading from cysteine to phenylalanine, the CDR3 counts 15 amino acids. Of the read, only the CDR3 DNA is kept; its 45 bases are in frame from base 1. Reading the germline V gene gives CDR1 ENHRY and CDR2 SYGVKD. V is trimmed back by 6 bases and J by 3 bases, and the junction contains 7 bases that no gene match accounts for.

Study-wide findings and limitations: Ophthalmopathy was separated from stable hyperthyroidism by a 13 V-J signature model, with over 85% sensitivity and about 81% specificity obtained in cross-validation and 80%/75% obtained in testing. Most expanded thyroid clonotypes (frequency above 0.001) were also found in blood, which suggests that blood repertoires may mirror thyroid immune responses. In validation, the model predicted progression to ophthalmopathy with approximately 70% sensitivity and 72% to 75% specificity, a median of about 6 months before onset. No statistical method was used to fix the sample size in advance, and group allocation was not hidden from the investigators.

The source is a woman aged 18-29 years with Graves' ophthalmopathy. Here the chain combines TRBV10-3 and TRBJ1-5; 8 nucleotides in the junction match TRBD1. Material for sequencing was blood. The nucleotide sequence reads as follows: TGTGCCATCAGAGCCGGACAGGGAGTCAATCAGCCCCAGCATTTT. It specifies CAIRAGQGVNQPQHF.